This T cell receptor (beta chain) comes out of a study of blood T cell repertoires in COVID-19. Study-wide context: Acute-phase and convalescent COVID-19 samples originated in the United States, Italy and Spain. T cells, B-cell-depleted T cells, or PBMCs supplied cDNA or gDNA.

TCRdb's copy holds only in-frame clones and misses some; the assay was immunoSEQ multiplex PCR. Of some 260,000 clones detected, around 90% appear once; the ten largest clones hold under 4%. The sequence came from a young man with active or convalescent COVID-19. Material for sequencing was peripheral blood.

Here the CDR3 reads CASSQTSGDTQYF. CDR3 nucleotides: TGTGCCAGCAGTCAGACTAGTGGAGATACGCAGTATTTT. The rearrangement uses TRBV6-5 and TRBJ2-3; maybe TRBD2 (6 bases). The V end was cut by 5 bases, the J end by 5 bases, with 11 bases between. Germline loops: CDR1 MNHEY, CDR2 SVGAGI. The CDR3 totals 13 residues.